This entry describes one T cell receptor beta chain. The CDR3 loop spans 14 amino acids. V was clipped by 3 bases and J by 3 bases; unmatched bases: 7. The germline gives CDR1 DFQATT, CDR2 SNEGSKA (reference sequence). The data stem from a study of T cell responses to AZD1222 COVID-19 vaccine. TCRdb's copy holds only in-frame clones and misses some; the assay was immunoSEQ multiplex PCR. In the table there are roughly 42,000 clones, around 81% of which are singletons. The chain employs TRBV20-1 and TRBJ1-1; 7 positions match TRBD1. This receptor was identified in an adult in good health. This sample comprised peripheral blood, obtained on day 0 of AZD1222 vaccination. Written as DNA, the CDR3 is TGCAGTGCTAGTATGGAACAGGGGTACACTGAAGCTTTCTTT. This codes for CSASMEQGYTEAFF.